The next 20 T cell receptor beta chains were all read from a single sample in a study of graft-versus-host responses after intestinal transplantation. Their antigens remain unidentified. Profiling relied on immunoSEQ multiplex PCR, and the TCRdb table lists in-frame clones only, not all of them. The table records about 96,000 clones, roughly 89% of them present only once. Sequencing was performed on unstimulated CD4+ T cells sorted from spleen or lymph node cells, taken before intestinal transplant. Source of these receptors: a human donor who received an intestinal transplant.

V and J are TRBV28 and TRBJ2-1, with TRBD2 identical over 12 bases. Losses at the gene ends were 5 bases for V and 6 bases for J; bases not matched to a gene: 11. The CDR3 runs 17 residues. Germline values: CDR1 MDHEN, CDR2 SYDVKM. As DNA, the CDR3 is TGTGCCAGCAGTCTCCGGACTAGCGGGATACATACCAATGAGCAGTTCTTC. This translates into CASSLRTSGIHTNEQFF. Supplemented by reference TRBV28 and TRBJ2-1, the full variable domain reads DVKVTQSSRYLVKRTGEKVFLECVQDMDHENMFWYRQDPGLGLRLIYFSYDVKMKEKGDIPEGYSVSREKKERFSLILESASTNQTSMYLCASSLRTSGIHTNEQFFGPGTRLTVL.

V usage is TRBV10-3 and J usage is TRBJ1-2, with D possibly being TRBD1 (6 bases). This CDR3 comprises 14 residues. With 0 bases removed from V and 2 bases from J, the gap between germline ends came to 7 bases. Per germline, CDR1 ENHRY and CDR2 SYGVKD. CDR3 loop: CAISESGQNYGYTF. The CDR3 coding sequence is TGTGCCATCAGTGAGTCGGGACAAAACTATGGCTACACCTTC.

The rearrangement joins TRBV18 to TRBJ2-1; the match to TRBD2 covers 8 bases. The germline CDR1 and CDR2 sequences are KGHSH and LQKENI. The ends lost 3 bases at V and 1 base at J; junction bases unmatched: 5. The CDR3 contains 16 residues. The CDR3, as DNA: TGTGCCAGCTCACCGGTCCTAGCGGGTTCCTACAATGAGCAGTTCTTC. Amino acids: CASSPVLAGSYNEQFF.

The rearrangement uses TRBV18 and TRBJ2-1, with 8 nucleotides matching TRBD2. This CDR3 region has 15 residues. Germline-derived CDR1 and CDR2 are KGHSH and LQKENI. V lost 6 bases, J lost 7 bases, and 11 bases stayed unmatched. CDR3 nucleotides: TGTGCCAGCTCGCGCTCCCTAGCGGGTTCTAATGAGCAGTTCTTC. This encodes CASSRSLAGSNEQFF. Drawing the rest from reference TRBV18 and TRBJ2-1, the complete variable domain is NAGVMQNPRHLVRRRGQEARLRCSPMKGHSHVYWYRQLPEEGLKFMVYLQKENIIDESGMPKERFSAEFPKEGPSILRIQQVVRGDSAAYFCASSRSLAGSNEQFFGPGTRLTVL.

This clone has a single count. The CDR3 reads CASSHRQGANSPLHF. In DNA form, the CDR3 reads TGTGCCAGCAGTCATAGACAGGGGGCAAATTCACCCCTCCACTTT. The gene calls are TRBV28 and TRBJ1-6; 10 bases are a match to TRBD1. Germline trimming cut 5 bases from V and 7 bases from J; bases unmatched to any gene: 5. The CDR3 sequence is 15 residues long. Germline V gene data show CDR1 as MDHEN and CDR2 as SYDVKM.

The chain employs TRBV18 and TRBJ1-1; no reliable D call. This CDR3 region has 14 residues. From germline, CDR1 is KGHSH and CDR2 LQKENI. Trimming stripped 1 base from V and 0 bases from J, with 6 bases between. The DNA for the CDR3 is TGTGCCAGCTCACCACGGTCCCTGAACACTGAAGCTTTCTTT. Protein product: CASSPRSLNTEAFF.

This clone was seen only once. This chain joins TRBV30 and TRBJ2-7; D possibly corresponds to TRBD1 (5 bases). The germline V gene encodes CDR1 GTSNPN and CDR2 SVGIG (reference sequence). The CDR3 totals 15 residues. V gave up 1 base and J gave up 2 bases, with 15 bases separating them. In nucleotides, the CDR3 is TGTGCCTGGAGTGAGAAGGGGCTAAAACCCTACGAGCAGTACTTC. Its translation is CAWSEKGLKPYEQYF.

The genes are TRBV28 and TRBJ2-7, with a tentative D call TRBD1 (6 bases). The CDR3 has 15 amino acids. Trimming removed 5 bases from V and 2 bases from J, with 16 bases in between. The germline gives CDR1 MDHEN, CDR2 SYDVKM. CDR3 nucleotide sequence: TGTGCCAGCAGTCCGCCCTTAGGGGGACCCTACGAGCAGTACTTC. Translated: CASSPPLGGPYEQYF.

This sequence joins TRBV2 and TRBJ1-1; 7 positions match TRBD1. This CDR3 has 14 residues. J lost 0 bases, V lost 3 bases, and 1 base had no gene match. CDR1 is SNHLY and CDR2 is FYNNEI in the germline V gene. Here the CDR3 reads CASSDGQVNTEAFF. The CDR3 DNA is TGTGCCAGCAGTGACGGACAGGTGAACACTGAAGCTTTCTTT. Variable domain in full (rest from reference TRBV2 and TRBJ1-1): EPEVTQTPSHQVTQMGQEVILRCVPISNHLYFYWYRQILGQKVEFLVSFYNNEISEKSEIFDDQFSVERPDGSNFTLKIRSTKLEDSAMYFCASSDGQVNTEAFFGQGTRLTVV.

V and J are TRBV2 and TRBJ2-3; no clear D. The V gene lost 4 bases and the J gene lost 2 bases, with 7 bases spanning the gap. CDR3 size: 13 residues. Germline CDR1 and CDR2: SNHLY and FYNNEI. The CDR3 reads CASSGELTDTQYF. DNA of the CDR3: TGTGCCAGCAGTGGTGAACTCACAGATACGCAGTATTTT.

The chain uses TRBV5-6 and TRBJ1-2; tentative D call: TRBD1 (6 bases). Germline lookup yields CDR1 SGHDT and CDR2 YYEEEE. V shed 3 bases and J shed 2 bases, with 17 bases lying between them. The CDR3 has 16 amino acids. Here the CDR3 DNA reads TGTGCCAGCAGCTCCGCGGGGGGCATCTCCAACTATGGCTACACCTTC. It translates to CASSSAGGISNYGYTF.

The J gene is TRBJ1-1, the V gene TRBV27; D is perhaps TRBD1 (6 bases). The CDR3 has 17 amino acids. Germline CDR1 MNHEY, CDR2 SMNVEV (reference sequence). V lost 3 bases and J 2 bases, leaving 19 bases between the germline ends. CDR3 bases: TGTGCCAGCAGTTTTCTAGGCGCCAGGGGCCGCAACACTGAAGCTTTCTTT. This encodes CASSFLGARGRNTEAFF.

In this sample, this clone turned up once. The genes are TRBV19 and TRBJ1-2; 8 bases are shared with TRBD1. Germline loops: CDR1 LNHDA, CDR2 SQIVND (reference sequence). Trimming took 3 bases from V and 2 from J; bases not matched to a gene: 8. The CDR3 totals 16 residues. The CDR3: CASSIQDRVTNYGYTF. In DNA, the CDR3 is TGTGCCAGTAGTATTCAGGACAGGGTAACCAACTATGGCTACACCTTC.

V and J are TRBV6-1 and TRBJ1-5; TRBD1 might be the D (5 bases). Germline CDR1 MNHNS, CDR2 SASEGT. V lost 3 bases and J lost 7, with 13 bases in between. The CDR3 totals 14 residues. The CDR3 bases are TGTGCCAGCAGTGACTCATCAAGGGGACAGCCCCAGCATTTT. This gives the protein CASSDSSRGQPQHF.

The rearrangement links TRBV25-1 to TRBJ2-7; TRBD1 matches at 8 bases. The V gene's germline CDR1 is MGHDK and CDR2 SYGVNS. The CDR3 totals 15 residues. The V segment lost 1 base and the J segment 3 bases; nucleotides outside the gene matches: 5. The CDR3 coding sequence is TGTGCCAGCAGTGAATTTGCCAGGGGGCGCTACGAGCAGTACTTC. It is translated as CASSEFARGRYEQYF.

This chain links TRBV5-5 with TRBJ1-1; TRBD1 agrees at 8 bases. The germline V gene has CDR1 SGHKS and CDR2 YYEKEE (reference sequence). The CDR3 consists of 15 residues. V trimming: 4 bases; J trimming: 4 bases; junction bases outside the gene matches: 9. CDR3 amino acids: CASSDRDRLSTEAFF. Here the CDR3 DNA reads TGTGCCAGCAGCGACCGGGACAGGTTATCCACTGAAGCTTTCTTT.

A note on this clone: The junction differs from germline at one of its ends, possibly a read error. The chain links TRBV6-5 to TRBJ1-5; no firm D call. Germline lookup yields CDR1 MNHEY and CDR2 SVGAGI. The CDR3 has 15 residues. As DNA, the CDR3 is TGTGCCAGCAGACGCCTTGCGGGTAGCGATCAGCCCCAGCATTTT. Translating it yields CASRRLAGSDQPQHF.

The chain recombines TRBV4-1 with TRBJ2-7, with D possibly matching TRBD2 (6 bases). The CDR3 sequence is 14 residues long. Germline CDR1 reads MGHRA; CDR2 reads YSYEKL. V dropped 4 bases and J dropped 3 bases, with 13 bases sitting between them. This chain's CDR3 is CASSPMGTFYEQYF. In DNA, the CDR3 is TGCGCCAGCAGCCCCATGGGGACTTTCTACGAGCAGTACTTC.

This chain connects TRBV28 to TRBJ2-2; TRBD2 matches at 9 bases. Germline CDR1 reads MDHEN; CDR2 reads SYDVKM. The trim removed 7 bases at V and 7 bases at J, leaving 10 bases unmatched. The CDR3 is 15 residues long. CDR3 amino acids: CASIRREGTGGELFF. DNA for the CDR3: TGTGCCAGCATTAGGCGGGAGGGTACCGGCGGGGAGCTGTTTTTT.

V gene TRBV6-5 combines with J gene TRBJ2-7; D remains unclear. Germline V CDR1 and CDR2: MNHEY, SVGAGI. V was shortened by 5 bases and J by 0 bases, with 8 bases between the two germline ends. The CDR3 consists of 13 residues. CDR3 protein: CASSTPPSYEQYF. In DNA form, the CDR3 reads TGTGCCAGCAGTACCCCGCCCTCCTACGAGCAGTACTTC.